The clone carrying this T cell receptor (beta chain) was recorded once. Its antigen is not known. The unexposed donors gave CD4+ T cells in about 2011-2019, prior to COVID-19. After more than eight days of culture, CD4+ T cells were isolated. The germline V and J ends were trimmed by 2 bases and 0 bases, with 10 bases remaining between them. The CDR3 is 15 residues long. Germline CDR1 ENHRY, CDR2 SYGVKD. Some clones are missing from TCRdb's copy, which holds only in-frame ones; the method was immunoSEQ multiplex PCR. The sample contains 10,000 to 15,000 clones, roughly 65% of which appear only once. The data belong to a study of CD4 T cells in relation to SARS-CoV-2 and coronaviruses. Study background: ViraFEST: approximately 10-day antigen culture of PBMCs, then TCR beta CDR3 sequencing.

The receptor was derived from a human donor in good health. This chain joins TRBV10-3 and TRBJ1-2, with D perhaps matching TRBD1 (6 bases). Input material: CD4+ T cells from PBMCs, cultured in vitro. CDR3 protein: CAISERQEANYGYTF. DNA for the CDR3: TGTGCCATCAGTGAGCGACAGGAAGCTAACTATGGCTACACCTTC.